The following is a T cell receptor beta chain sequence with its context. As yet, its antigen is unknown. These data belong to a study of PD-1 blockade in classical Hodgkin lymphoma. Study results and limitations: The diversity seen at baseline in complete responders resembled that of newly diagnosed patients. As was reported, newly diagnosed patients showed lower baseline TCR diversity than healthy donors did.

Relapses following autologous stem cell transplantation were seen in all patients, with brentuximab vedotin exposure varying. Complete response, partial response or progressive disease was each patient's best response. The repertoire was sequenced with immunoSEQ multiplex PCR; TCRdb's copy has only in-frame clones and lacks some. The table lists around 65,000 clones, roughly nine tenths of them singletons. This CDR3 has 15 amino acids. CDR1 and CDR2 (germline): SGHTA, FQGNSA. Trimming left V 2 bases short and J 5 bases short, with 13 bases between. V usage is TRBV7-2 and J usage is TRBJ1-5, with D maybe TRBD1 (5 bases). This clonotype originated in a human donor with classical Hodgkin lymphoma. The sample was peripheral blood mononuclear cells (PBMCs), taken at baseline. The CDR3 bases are TGTGCCAGCAGCTTAAAGGCTGGGGCCCATCAGCCCCAGCATTTT. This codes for CASSLKAGAHQPQHF.